This T cell receptor (beta chain) was sequenced during a study of post-analysis software for immune sequencing data. Study details: Both relapsing-remitting and secondary progressive multiple sclerosis featured among the disease courses, as did progressive-relapsing multiple sclerosis. Study-level findings and limits: When patients were compared with controls, 4 or 5 TRBV segments were more frequent, TRBV5-6, TRBV5-1 and TRBV20-1 among them.

Germline V lookup: CDR1 LGHDT, CDR2 YNNKEL (reference sequence). The CDR3 consists of 11 residues. cDNA libraries of TCR beta carried unique molecular identifiers. TCRdb re-called the PCR reads with MiXCR, one entry per CDR3 protein. This sample yields about 430,000 distinct CDR3 sequences, of which roughly 38% are seen a single time; less than 10% belongs to the top ten. In the case of this clonotype: Its matching antigen is unknown. Relative to the germline gene, one junction end is altered; a read error may explain this.

The receptor comes from a girl aged 2-10 years with multiple sclerosis. This rearrangement joins TRBV3-1 to TRBJ2-5, with unresolved D. Input material: blood. CDR3 DNA: TGTACCAGCAGCCACGCGGAGACCCAGTACTTC. Translated: CTSSHAETQYF.